Given below is one TCR beta chain in context. The record originates from a study of T cell changes during pregnancy in multiple sclerosis. The germline CDR1 and CDR2 sequences are GTSNPN and SVGIG (reference sequence). The CDR3 sequence is 13 residues long. Trimming took off 0 bases at V and 3 bases at J, with 8 bases between the two ends. Only in-frame clones appear in the TCRdb table, and some are missing; sequencing was by immunoSEQ multiplex PCR. The data show about 60,000 clones, approximately 92% seen once. The sample here was peripheral blood, taken in the first trimester of pregnancy. The source is a female donor with multiple sclerosis, enrolled in a pregnancy study. The chain has TRBV30 and TRBJ1-1; no clear D. The CDR3 protein is CAWSVSRYTEAFF. Here the CDR3 DNA reads TGTGCCTGGAGTGTATCGCGGTACACTGAAGCTTTCTTT.